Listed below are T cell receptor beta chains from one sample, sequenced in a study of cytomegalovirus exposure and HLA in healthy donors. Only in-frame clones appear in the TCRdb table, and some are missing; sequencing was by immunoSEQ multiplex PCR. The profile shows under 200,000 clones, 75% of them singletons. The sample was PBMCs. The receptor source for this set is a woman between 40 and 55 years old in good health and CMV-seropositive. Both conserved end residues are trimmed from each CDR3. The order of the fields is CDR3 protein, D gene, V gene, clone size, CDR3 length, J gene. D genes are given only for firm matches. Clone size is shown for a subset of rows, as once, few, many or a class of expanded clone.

ASSIDRAYEQY | TRBD1 | TRBV19 | . | 11 | TRBJ2-7
ASTSLRSSGEQY | . | TRBV2 | few | 12 | TRBJ2-7
ASSSNTGELF | . | TRBV7-3 | . | 10 | TRBJ2-2
ASSLPLTRAAVYEQY | . | TRBV7-2 | . | 15 | TRBJ2-7
ASSGVSGTKETQY | TRBD2 | TRBV28 | . | 13 | TRBJ2-5
ASRLTGVRSYEQY | TRBD1 | TRBV28 | few | 13 | TRBJ2-7
ASRWTSGPYNEQF | TRBD2 | TRBV6-1 | . | 13 | TRBJ2-1
ASSADTNLGTQY | . | TRBV9 | . | 12 | TRBJ2-3
ASSRGQGAPGHEQY | TRBD1 | TRBV28 | . | 14 | TRBJ2-7
ASSPYLGGQNNEQF | . | TRBV7-9 | . | 14 | TRBJ2-1
ASSQGGGAGEVEQF | TRBD2 | TRBV4-1 | . | 14 | TRBJ2-1
ASSVASDSSYNEQF | . | TRBV9 | . | 14 | TRBJ2-1
ASSPIDGSRGSNQPQH | . | TRBV18 | . | 16 | TRBJ1-5
ASSYGGVGTGELF | . | TRBV7-3 | . | 13 | TRBJ2-2
ASSLPGSIGELF | . | TRBV5-4 | . | 12 | TRBJ2-2
ASSYDRGIGEAF | TRBD1 | TRBV6-1 | few | 12 | TRBJ1-1
ASSQDSYTGGYGYT | TRBD1 | TRBV5-4 | . | 14 | TRBJ1-2
ASSQVLSGRGTGELF | TRBD2 | TRBV4-3 | . | 15 | TRBJ2-2
ASNMKLAGRSNEQF | TRBD2 | TRBV6-6 | . | 14 | TRBJ2-1
ASSLRSPGTGGSGYT | TRBD1 | TRBV7-9 | . | 15 | TRBJ1-2
ASNSILTGMN | TRBD1 | TRBV28 | . | 10 | TRBJ2-4
ASSLYASGVLAKNIQY | TRBD2 | TRBV28 | few | 16 | TRBJ2-4
AWSLDRSSYEQY | . | TRBV30 | few | 12 | TRBJ2-7
ASSPQEPGGQPQH | . | TRBV27 | . | 13 | TRBJ1-5
ASTDRNTGELF | . | TRBV5-4 | . | 11 | TRBJ2-2
ASSKGLAGNTGELF | TRBD2 | TRBV7-3 | . | 14 | TRBJ2-2
ATSRVRRGRQPQH | . | TRBV15 | few | 13 | TRBJ1-5
ASSQDPGRAYEQY | . | TRBV4-1 | few | 13 | TRBJ2-7
ASSFLPGTNYGYT | . | TRBV27 | once | 13 | TRBJ1-2
ASSRDRFYGYT | . | TRBV6-1 | once | 11 | TRBJ1-2
ASSLREGTEAF | . | TRBV27 | few | 11 | TRBJ1-1
ASRGQGSTGELF | TRBD1 | TRBV6-5 | . | 12 | TRBJ2-2
ASSILLQY | . | TRBV27 | . | 8 | TRBJ2-7
ASSLDREFGYT | . | TRBV5-4 | . | 11 | TRBJ1-2
ASSLRTSGPYEQY | TRBD2 | TRBV27 | . | 13 | TRBJ2-7
ASSQVSGRGQETQY | TRBD2 | TRBV4-1 | . | 14 | TRBJ2-5
ASSSRDRDGYGYT | TRBD1 | TRBV5-4 | . | 13 | TRBJ1-2
ASTTLTGINEKLF | . | TRBV28 | . | 13 | TRBJ1-4
ASSEYRGGSEKLF | . | TRBV25-1 | . | 13 | TRBJ1-4
ASSFRGRLTNEKLF | . | TRBV19 | . | 14 | TRBJ1-4
ASSDGLEIYEQY | TRBD2 | TRBV2 | . | 12 | TRBJ2-7
ASSGLAGTYEQY | TRBD2 | TRBV18 | once | 12 | TRBJ2-7
ASSLYYEQY | . | TRBV7-2 | . | 9 | TRBJ2-7
ASSESLFGELF | . | TRBV10-1 | . | 11 | TRBJ2-2
ASSPRLAGAEQY | TRBD2 | TRBV9 | . | 12 | TRBJ2-7
ASSSPGQGDAHEQY | TRBD1 | TRBV28 | . | 14 | TRBJ2-7
ASSLTSTGTRQTGANVLT | . | TRBV7-3 | . | 18 | TRBJ2-6
ASRDGLVYNEQF | TRBD2 | TRBV2 | . | 12 | TRBJ2-1
ASSAGTGPNTEAF | TRBD1 | TRBV19 | . | 13 | TRBJ1-1
ASSPTQGRQPQH | . | TRBV18 | once | 12 | TRBJ1-5
ASSLAEPPEY | . | TRBV5-5 | . | 10 | TRBJ2-4
ASSWNRGTGYEGTEAF | TRBD1 | TRBV5-1 | . | 16 | TRBJ1-1
ASSSGLGVYNEQF | . | TRBV6-1 | . | 13 | TRBJ2-1
AGSVTSGSVQY | TRBD2 | TRBV28 | . | 11 | TRBJ2-7
ASSIQGANTEAF | TRBD1 | TRBV19 | . | 12 | TRBJ1-1
ASSFTSGMSTDTQY | TRBD2 | TRBV5-1 | . | 14 | TRBJ2-3
SSSLVTYTDTQY | . | TRBV7-9 | . | 12 | TRBJ2-3
ASSVCQVGNRAGEPQH | . | TRBV9 | . | 16 | TRBJ1-5
ASSEGRGLAVGANTGELF | TRBD2 | TRBV2 | . | 18 | TRBJ2-2
ASRRGKVNEQY | . | TRBV9 | . | 11 | TRBJ2-7